Shown below are 21 T cell receptor beta chains from a single sample sequenced in a study of lymphopenia after photon versus proton radiotherapy (dated by TCRdb to between 2018 and 2020). Receptors were amplified or captured by the immunoSEQ multiplex PCR assay. Not all clones reach the TCRdb copy of this immuneACCESS table, which keeps in-frame sequences only. Checked studies attribute under half of the gap to unresolved V genes and leave the rest unexplained. This sample holds tens of thousands of clones; roughly 91% were observed only once. The ten largest make up about 3% of the sample. Sample: peripheral blood, taken from a patient treated with photon-based radiotherapy. The receptor source for this set is a woman between 65 and 79 years old with pancreatic cancer.

The chain is built from TRBV6-6 and TRBJ2-1, with 8 bases matching TRBD2. J was trimmed by 7 bases and V by 0 bases; bases with no gene match: 8. Germline V lookup: CDR1 MNHNY, CDR2 SVGAGI (reference sequence). The CDR3 length is 16 residues. The CDR3 region is CASSYSFREGQNEQFF. In DNA, the CDR3 is TGTGCCAGCAGTTACTCTTTCCGGGAGGGCCAGAATGAGCAGTTCTTC.

The rearrangement uses TRBV5-6 and TRBJ2-3; 10 positions agree with TRBD2. V trimming: 2 bases; J trimming: 2 bases; junction bases outside the gene matches: 5. The germline V gene encodes CDR1 SGHDT and CDR2 YYEEEE. The CDR3 totals 16 residues. The CDR3 DNA reads as TGTGCCAGCAGCTTACGACTAGCGGGCACCACAGATACGCAGTATTTT. Encoded protein: CASSLRLAGTTDTQYF.

The chain couples TRBV6-1 to TRBJ1-3; unclear D gene. The CDR3 sequence is 13 residues long. Trimming left V 6 bases short and J 4 bases short, with 10 bases between. Germline values: CDR1 MNHNS, CDR2 SASEGT. In DNA form, the CDR3 reads TGTGCCAGCAGCCGCCCCGGGGGAAACACCATATATTTT. Amino acids: CASSRPGGNTIYF.

The chain uses TRBV7-3 and TRBJ2-2; 7 nucleotides align to TRBD1. The CDR3 runs to 14 residues. Germline-derived CDR1 and CDR2 are SGHTA and FQGTGA. V was clipped by 5 bases and J by 8 bases; unmatched bases: 8. In nucleotides, the CDR3 is TGTGCCAGCAGCCAACAGACAGGGATTGGGGAGCTGTTTTTT. Translated: CASSQQTGIGELFF.

This clone was found once. V and J are TRBV28 and TRBJ2-5, with a tentative D call TRBD2 (5 bases). The CDR3 contains 14 residues. The germline V gene encodes CDR1 MDHEN and CDR2 SYDVKM. The V gene lost 4 bases and the J gene lost 5 bases, with 14 bases spanning the gap. The CDR3 DNA reads as TGTGCCAGCAGTTCTAGAGGGCGGTTGGAGACCCAGTACTTC. Protein product: CASSSRGRLETQYF.

This clone was seen a handful of times. This chain uses TRBV19 with TRBJ2-2; 11 bases match TRBD1. With V trimmed by 4 bases and J by 4 bases, 8 bases remained unmatched. Germline V lookup: CDR1 LNHDA, CDR2 SQIVND (reference sequence). The CDR3 contains 17 residues. The DNA for the CDR3 is TGTGCCAGTAGTAGCACTCCGGGACAGGGGGGCACCGGGGAGCTGTTTTTT. It encodes CASSSTPGQGGTGELFF.

The rearrangement links TRBV7-6 to TRBJ2-2, with D perhaps matching TRBD2 (5 bases). CDR1 SGHVS and CDR2 FNYEAQ come from the germline V gene. V was shortened by 5 bases and J by 6 bases, with 16 bases between the two germline ends. The CDR3 length is 15 residues. CDR3 sequence reads: CASSRGPPAAGELFF. CDR3 DNA sequence: TGTGCCAGCAGCCGCGGGCCCCCGGCCGCCGGGGAGCTGTTTTTT. Full variable domain (rest looked up from reference TRBV7-6 and TRBJ2-2): GAGVSQSPRYKVTKRGQDVALRCDPISGHVSLYWYRQALGQGPEFLTYFNYEAQQDKSGLPNDRFSAERPEGSISTLTIQRTEQRDSAMYRCASSRGPPAAGELFFGEGSRLTVL.

J is TRBJ2-1 and V is TRBV2; 13 bases map to TRBD2. From germline, CDR1 is SNHLY and CDR2 FYNNEI. The CDR3 spans 13 residues. The V and J ends lost 6 bases and 15 bases, in that order; junction bases with no gene match: 8. CDR3: CASRITTSGRRFF. CDR3 nucleotide sequence: TGTGCCAGCAGGATCACGACTAGCGGGAGGAGGTTCTTC. Combining the CDR3 with reference TRBV2 and TRBJ2-1 gives the whole variable domain EPEVTQTPSHQVTQMGQEVILRCVPISNHLYFYWYRQILGQKVEFLVSFYNNEISEKSEIFDDQFSVERPDGSNFTLKIRSTKLEDSAMYFCASRITTSGRRFFGPGTRLTVL.

The chain recombines TRBV11-2 with TRBJ2-7; TRBD1 aligns across 9 bases. CDR1 is SGHAT and CDR2 is FQNNGV in the germline V gene. The CDR3 has 14 amino acids. The V and J ends lost 7 bases and 2 bases, in that order; junction bases with no gene match: 6. The CDR3 bases are TGTGCCAGCACCCCAGGGACAGGGACCTACGAGCAGTACTTC. Translated, it gives CASTPGTGTYEQYF.

The CDR3 spells CASRTTGGITEAFF. CDR3 sequence (DNA): TGTGCCAGCCGTACGACAGGGGGCATCACTGAAGCTTTCTTT. This chain uses TRBV19 with TRBJ1-1; 10 positions agree with TRBD1. V lost 9 bases and J lost 4; bases outside the gene matches: 8. There are 14 residues in the CDR3. Germline V gene lookup returns CDR1 LNHDA and CDR2 SQIVND (reference sequence).

V gene TRBV12-5 combines with J gene TRBJ2-7, with D hard to call. V gave up 5 bases and J gave up 7 bases, with 9 bases separating them. CDR3 length equals 11 residues. Germline assignment: CDR1 LGHNT and CDR2 FRNRAP. The chain's CDR3 is CASGPLWEQYF. The CDR3 DNA reads TGTGCTAGTGGTCCTCTCTGGGAGCAGTACTTC. The whole variable domain, filled in from reference TRBV12-5 and TRBJ2-7, reads DARVTQTPRHKVTEMGQEVTMRCQPILGHNTVFWYRQTMMQGLELLAYFRNRAPLDDSGMPKDRFSAEMPDATLATLKIQPSEPRDSAVYFCASGPLWEQYFGPGTRLTVT.

The chain has TRBV7-9 and TRBJ1-5; no clear D. The germline V gene has CDR1 SEHNR and CDR2 FQNEAQ (reference sequence). The CDR3 is 13 amino acids. Deletions cut 1 base from V and 7 bases from J, with 8 bases between. CDR3 protein: CASSLEGGQPQHF. CDR3 nucleotides: TGTGCCAGCAGCTTAGAGGGAGGCCAGCCCCAGCATTTT.

J is TRBJ1-2 and V is TRBV6-1; D uncertain. Germline V gene sequence: CDR1 MNHNS, CDR2 SASEGT. V was cut by 4 bases and J by 2 bases, with 5 bases left in between. This CDR3 is built from 12 residues. The CDR3 nucleotides are TGTGCCAGCAGTGCATTCAACTATGGCTACACCTTC. Translating gives CASSAFNYGYTF.

The V gene is TRBV4-2, the J gene TRBJ2-7; 8 bases agree with TRBD1. The junction had 9 bases not matched to a gene; V was cut back by 5 bases and J by 3 bases. The CDR3 spans 15 residues. The germline V gene has CDR1 LGHNA and CDR2 YNFKEQ. CDR3 amino acids: CASSLGQVSLYEQYF. CDR3 nucleotide sequence: TGTGCCAGCAGCTTGGGACAGGTATCCCTCTACGAGCAGTACTTC.

This chain connects TRBV29-1 to TRBJ1-5, with 10 bases identical to TRBD1. The J segment lost 5 bases and the V segment lost 7 bases, leaving 2 bases of the junction unmatched. CDR3 length: 12 residues. Germline CDR1 SQVTM, CDR2 ANQGSEA. This CDR3 reads CSAGTGDQPQHF. The CDR3 bases are TGCAGCGCAGGGACAGGGGATCAGCCCCAGCATTTT.

The chain combines TRBV29-1 with TRBJ2-7; weak D call: TRBD2 (5 bases). V lost 6 bases to trimming and J lost 6 bases, with 21 bases between them. The CDR3 has 14 amino acids. Per the germline V gene, CDR1 is SQVTM and CDR2 is ANQGSEA. The CDR3 protein is CSVARDGAGFEQYF. In DNA form, the CDR3 reads TGCAGCGTGGCACGGGATGGCGCCGGATTCGAGCAGTACTTC.

This clone occurred once. V usage is TRBV10-3 and J usage is TRBJ1-2; D gene ambiguous. V lost 6 bases, J lost 6 bases, and 14 bases lay in between. Germline values: CDR1 ENHRY, CDR2 SYGVKD. The CDR3 is 13 residues long. The CDR3 DNA reads as TGTGCCATCAGCCTGACCACGACTAATGGCTACACCTTC. Translated, it gives CAISLTTTNGYTF.

This rearrangement joins TRBV21-1 to TRBJ1-1. TRBV21-1 is marked as a pseudogene. This CDR3 contains 12 residues. In DNA, the CDR3 is TGTGCCAGCAGCAGGAGGGACACTGAAGCTTTCTTT. Amino acids: CASSRRDTEAFF.

This sequence joins TRBV4-1 and TRBJ1-1; 7 bases are a match to TRBD1. The germline V gene has CDR1 MGHRA and CDR2 YSYEKL. The ends lost 1 base at V and 1 base at J; junction bases unmatched: 0. The CDR3 contains 14 residues. The CDR3 is CASSQGQGNTEAFF. The CDR3 coding sequence is TGCGCCAGCAGCCAAGGACAGGGGAACACTGAAGCTTTCTTT.

The V and J genes are TRBV7-9 and TRBJ2-7; 9 bases map to TRBD2. J lost 2 bases, V lost 1 base, and 6 bases had no gene match. CDR1 is SEHNR, CDR2 FQNEAQ, per germline (reference sequence). This CDR3 is 16 amino acids long. The CDR3, as DNA: TGTGCCAGCAGCTTAGGGGCGGGAGGGACTACCTACGAGCAGTACTTC. Its translation is CASSLGAGGTTYEQYF.

The rearrangement links TRBV19 to TRBJ2-2, with D tentatively TRBD2 (5 bases). CDR1 is LNHDA and CDR2 is SQIVND in the germline V gene (reference sequence). V was clipped by 0 bases and J by 6 bases, with 23 bases between them. CDR3 length equals 19 residues. Written as DNA, the CDR3 is TGTGCCAGTAGTATAGATCTCTTTTCGGGGAGTAGATCGCCCGGGGAGCTGTTTTTT. It codes for CASSIDLFSGSRSPGELFF.